Below are 11 T cell receptor beta chains sequenced from a single sample in a study of blood T cell repertoires in COVID-19. This table comes from immunoSEQ multiplex PCR, and its TCRdb copy is limited to in-frame clones, with some not included. This table holds roughly 70,000 clones, approximately 89% found once. Sequencing used peripheral blood. These receptors all stem from a man between 50 and 59 years old with COVID-19, enrolled during active disease.

The chain links TRBV28 to TRBJ1-2, with TRBD1 matching over 8 bases. With V trimmed by 6 bases and J by 3 bases, 3 bases remained unmatched. Germline CDR1 reads MDHEN; CDR2 reads SYDVKM. The CDR3 length is 13 residues. The CDR3 is CASSLTGDYGYTF. Here the CDR3 DNA reads TGTGCCAGCAGCCTGACAGGGGACTATGGCTACACCTTC.

The genes are TRBV7-2 and TRBJ2-3; D may be TRBD2 (6 bases). V shed 5 bases and J shed 0 bases, with 15 bases lying between them. This CDR3 has 16 amino acids. CDR1 is SGHTA, CDR2 FQGNSA, per germline. The CDR3 DNA sequence: TGTGCCAGCAGCGTATCTAGCGCCTCTAGCACAGATACGCAGTATTTT. Protein: CASSVSSASSTDTQYF.

The rearrangement links TRBV9 to TRBJ2-1; possibly TRBD1 for D (6 bases). This CDR3 has 15 amino acids. V was cut by 0 bases and J by 0 bases, with 7 bases left in between. Germline CDR1 SGDLS, CDR2 YYNGEE. In DNA, the CDR3 is TGTGCCAGCAGCGTAGAAGGGGGCTCCTACAATGAGCAGTTCTTC. The encoded protein is CASSVEGGSYNEQFF. The full variable domain, rest sourced from reference TRBV9 and TRBJ2-1, is DSGVTQTPKHLITATGQRVTLRCSPRSGDLSVYWYQQSLDQGLQFLIQYYNGEERAKGNILERFSAQQFPDLHSELNLSSLELGDSALYFCASSVEGGSYNEQFFGPGTRLTVL.

This chain connects TRBV27 to TRBJ2-1; the D gene is possibly TRBD1 (5 bases). The CDR3 contains 16 residues. The germline CDR1 and CDR2 sequences are MNHEY and SMNVEV (reference sequence). V was shortened by 5 bases and J by 0 bases, with 14 bases between the two germline ends. The CDR3 region has the DNA TGTGCCAGCAGTCTTAGGGGAATTGACTCCTACAATGAGCAGTTCTTC. Translated, it gives CASSLRGIDSYNEQFF.

This chain links TRBV28 with TRBJ1-2; 8 nucleotides match TRBD1. Germline-derived CDR1 and CDR2 are MDHEN and SYDVKM. CDR3 length: 14 amino acids. Losses at the gene ends were 4 bases for V and 4 bases for J; bases not matched to a gene: 5. CDR3 residues: CASSSGQASYGYTF. The CDR3 DNA reads as TGTGCCAGCAGTTCGGGACAGGCAAGCTATGGCTACACCTTC.

The rearrangement joins TRBV3-1 (or the pseudogene TRBV3-2) to TRBJ2-3; 9 nucleotides match TRBD1. Looked up from germline, CDR1 is LGHDT and CDR2 is YNNKEL (reference sequence). The CDR3 covers 16 residues. The V segment lost 2 bases and the J segment 5 bases; nucleotides outside the gene matches: 8. Here the CDR3 reads CASSQFLTGGRDTQYF. DNA for the CDR3: TGTGCCAGCAGCCAATTCCTGACAGGGGGAAGAGATACGCAGTATTTT.

The V call is TRBV6-5, the J call TRBJ1-3; no clear D. The CDR3 is 14 residues long. V lost 5 bases and J lost 2, with 10 bases in between. CDR1 is MNHEY, CDR2 SVGAGI, per germline. In DNA, the CDR3 is TGTGCCAGCAGTACTGACACAGCTGGAAACACCATATATTTT. Translating it yields CASSTDTAGNTIYF.

The chain couples TRBV28 to TRBJ1-5; TRBD1 agrees at 9 bases. The germline CDR1 and CDR2 sequences are MDHEN and SYDVKM. Losses at the gene ends were 2 bases for V and 7 bases for J; bases not matched to a gene: 9. The CDR3 runs 16 residues. In nucleotides, the CDR3 is TGTGCCAGCAGTTTAGTGGTGGGACAGGGCGGCCAGCCCCAGCATTTT. This sequence encodes CASSLVVGQGGQPQHF.

This clone was counted a single time. The chain combines TRBV29-1 with TRBJ2-3, with D possibly matching TRBD2 (7 bases). Germline values: CDR1 SQVTM, CDR2 ANQGSEA. With 7 bases removed from V and 9 bases from J, the gap between germline ends came to 17 bases. The CDR3 spans 12 residues. The CDR3 DNA sequence: TGCAGCGGGGCGGGGGCAGATCAGACGCAGTATTTT. Its protein is CSGAGADQTQYF.

The chain links TRBV9 to TRBJ1-2, with a possible D match to TRBD1 (6 bases). Germline CDR1 reads SGDLS; CDR2 reads YYNGEE. Trimming removed 4 bases at V and 8 bases at J, with 27 bases between. CDR3 length: 17 residues. The chain's CDR3 is CASSHIDLAGTSEGYTF. DNA of the CDR3: TGTGCCAGCAGCCACATTGACTTAGCCGGGACATCAGAAGGCTACACCTTC.

CDR3 DNA sequence: TGTGCCAGCAGCCCTTGGACAGGGTTAGGGGAGCAGTTCTTC. Protein: CASSPWTGLGEQFF. The V call is TRBV7-2, the J call TRBJ2-1, with 8 bases identical to TRBD1. The germline V gene has CDR1 SGHTA and CDR2 FQGNSA. This CDR3 region has 14 residues. Trimming at V came to 5 bases and at J to 10 bases, leaving 10 bases not matched to a gene.